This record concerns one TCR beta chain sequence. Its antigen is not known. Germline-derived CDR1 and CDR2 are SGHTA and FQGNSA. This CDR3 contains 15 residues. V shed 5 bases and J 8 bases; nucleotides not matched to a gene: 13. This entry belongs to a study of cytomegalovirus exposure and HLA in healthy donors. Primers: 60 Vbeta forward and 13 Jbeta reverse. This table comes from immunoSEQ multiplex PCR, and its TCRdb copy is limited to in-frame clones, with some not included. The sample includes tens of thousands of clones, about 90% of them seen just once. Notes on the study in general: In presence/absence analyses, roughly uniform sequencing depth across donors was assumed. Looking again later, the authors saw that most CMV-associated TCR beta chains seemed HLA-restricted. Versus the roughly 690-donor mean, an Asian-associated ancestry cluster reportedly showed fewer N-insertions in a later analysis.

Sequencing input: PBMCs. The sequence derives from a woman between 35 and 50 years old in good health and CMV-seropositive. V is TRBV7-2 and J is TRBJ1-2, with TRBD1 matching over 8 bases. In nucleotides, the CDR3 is TGTGCCAGCAGCCCCCAACAATCAGGGGGCTACGGCTACACCTTC. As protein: CASSPQQSGGYGYTF.